This T cell receptor (beta chain) appears in the sequencing data of a study of STAT5B mutations in CD4+ large granular lymphocyte leukemia. For the study at large: Among healthy donors, a particular HLA allele went with more CDR3 'QG' motifs.

Overall study findings and caveats: CD4-sorted patient repertoires seemed more clonal than healthy CD4+ repertoires. 8/27 top patient clones versus 2/35 control clones were TRBV06-family.

Authors' analysis steps: Lowest detectable productive clonotype frequency was 2.59 x 10-5. The table came from immunoSEQ multiplex PCR; TCRdb's copy has only in-frame clones and leaves some out. The V and J calls and clone size are taken from that table; D and trimming were inferred from the DNA. The data show approximately 36,000 clones, around 72% seen once. Notes on this clone: Antigen specificity is unknown. One junction end disagrees with the germline gene, perhaps due to a read error.

The CDR3 contains 14 residues. Germline V gives CDR1 MNHEY, CDR2 SVGAGI. Sequencing was performed on CD4+ T cells from blood buffy coats. This sequence was found in a human donor in good health. The gene calls are TRBV6-5 and TRBJ2-7; weak D call: TRBD1 (6 bases). CDR3 loop: CAISDRSSSYEQYF. CDR3 nucleotides: TGTGCCATCAGTGACAGGAGTAGCTCCTACGAGCAGTACTTC.